Listed below are T cell receptor beta chains from one sample, sequenced in a study of T-cell reconstitution after alpha-beta-depleted transplantation in children. TCRdb passed the PCR reads through MiXCR, listing each CDR3 protein once. The sample records around 670,000 distinct CDR3 sequences, 10% to 15% being singletons. The sequenced sample was PBMCs, obtained before TCRalphabeta/CD19-depleted stem cell transplant. These TCRs come from a girl aged 2 to 10 with congenital amegakaryocytic thrombocytopenia, due to receive a stem cell transplant. The CDR3 runs from the conserved cysteine through the conserved F or W. Fields, in order: V gene, J gene, D gene, clone size, CDR3 DNA, CDR3 protein. D genes are given only for firm matches. The size of a clone is reported for some rows only, either as once, few or many, or as a class for expanded clones.

V gene: TRBV10-3; J gene: TRBJ2-2; D gene: -; clone size: many; CDR3 DNA: TGTGCCACCGGGGTCACCGGGGAGCTGTTTTTT; CDR3 protein: CATGVTGELFF
V gene: TRBV7-9; J gene: TRBJ2-5; D gene: -; clone size: few; CDR3 DNA: TGTGCCAGCAGCTTGATGGGGCGAAACGGGAAAGAGACCCAGTACTTC; CDR3 protein: CASSLMGRNGKETQYF
V gene: TRBV29-1; J gene: TRBJ2-6; D gene: -; clone size: few; CDR3 DNA: TGCAGCGTTGGGGAACCTGGGGCCAACGTCCTGACTTTC; CDR3 protein: CSVGEPGANVLTF
V gene: TRBV5-1; J gene: TRBJ1-4; D gene: -; clone size: many; CDR3 DNA: TGCGCCAGCAGACCCGACAGCCTAAATGAAAAACTGTTTTTT; CDR3 protein: CASRPDSLNEKLFF
V gene: TRBV18; J gene: TRBJ2-1; D gene: -; clone size: -; CDR3 DNA: TGTGCCAGCTCACCACGGCAGGGAAGCGGTGAGCAGTTCTTC; CDR3 protein: CASSPRQGSGEQFF
V gene: TRBV7-2; J gene: TRBJ2-1; D gene: TRBD2; clone size: few; CDR3 DNA: TGTGCCAGCAGCTTAGTGTCTAGCGGGAGGGCGGGTGAGCAGTTCTTC; CDR3 protein: CASSLVSSGRAGEQFF
V gene: TRBV10-2; J gene: TRBJ2-2; D gene: -; clone size: many; CDR3 DNA: TGCGCCAGCAGTGAGCTGGCGGAGGCGAACACCGGGGAGCTGTTTTTT; CDR3 protein: CASSELAEANTGELFF
V gene: TRBV20-1; J gene: TRBJ1-2; D gene: -; clone size: few; CDR3 DNA: TGCAGTGCTGGAAGCCGGGGGCTTCGGTATGGCTACACCTTC; CDR3 protein: CSAGSRGLRYGYTF
V gene: TRBV12-3/TRBV12-4; J gene: TRBJ2-2; D gene: -; clone size: few; CDR3 DNA: TGTGCCAGCAGTCCCTATGGGCAGGGGATTATATCCACCGGGGAGCTGTTTTTT; CDR3 protein: CASSPYGQGIISTGELFF
V gene: TRBV3-1; J gene: TRBJ2-1; D gene: -; clone size: many; CDR3 DNA: TGTGCCAGCAGCCAAGGGCAGTACAATGAGCAGTTCTTC; CDR3 protein: CASSQGQYNEQFF
V gene: TRBV20-1; J gene: TRBJ1-5; D gene: -; clone size: many; CDR3 DNA: TGCAGTGCTAACAGGGCGAATGATAATCAGCCCCAGCATTTT; CDR3 protein: CSANRANDNQPQHF
V gene: TRBV7-8; J gene: TRBJ2-1; D gene: TRBD2; clone size: few; CDR3 DNA: TGTGCCAGCAGCCCGGGGCGGCGGGAGCCCGGTTGGGATGAGCAGTTCTTC; CDR3 protein: CASSPGRREPGWDEQFF
V gene: TRBV7-6; J gene: TRBJ2-3; D gene: -; clone size: -; CDR3 DNA: TGTGCCAGCAGCCGAATCAGTCTGGGCACAGATACGCAGTATTTT; CDR3 protein: CASSRISLGTDTQYF
V gene: TRBV20-1; J gene: TRBJ2-7; D gene: TRBD2; clone size: few; CDR3 DNA: TGCAGTGCTAGGTTAGCGGGAGAATTGAGGGAGCAGTACTTC; CDR3 protein: CSARLAGELREQYF
V gene: TRBV20-1; J gene: TRBJ2-1; D gene: TRBD2; clone size: few; CDR3 DNA: TGCAGTGGGCGACTAGCGGGAGGTTCCAATGAGCAGTTCTTC; CDR3 protein: CSGRLAGGSNEQFF
V gene: TRBV7-8; J gene: TRBJ2-2; D gene: TRBD2; clone size: few; CDR3 DNA: TGTGCCAGCAGCTTAGCAGGGACTAGCGGGACTGGCGGGGAGCTGTTTTTT; CDR3 protein: CASSLAGTSGTGGELFF
V gene: TRBV14; J gene: TRBJ2-7; D gene: -; clone size: many; CDR3 DNA: TGTGCCAGCAGCCAAACCCATCAGGGCGCCTACGAGCAGTACTTC; CDR3 protein: CASSQTHQGAYEQYF
V gene: TRBV5-1; J gene: TRBJ2-2; D gene: -; clone size: few; CDR3 DNA: TGCGCCAGCAGCGTTACCGGCTCGGAGCTGTTTTTT; CDR3 protein: CASSVTGSELFF
V gene: TRBV3-1; J gene: TRBJ2-1; D gene: TRBD1; clone size: few; CDR3 DNA: TGTGCCAGCAGCCTTCCGAGGACAGGGACCGATGAGCAGTTCTTC; CDR3 protein: CASSLPRTGTDEQFF
V gene: TRBV5-6; J gene: TRBJ2-7; D gene: -; clone size: many; CDR3 DNA: TGTGCCAGCAGCCTCCGGGGGTTTTCCGTCGAGCAGTACTTC; CDR3 protein: CASSLRGFSVEQYF
V gene: TRBV5-1; J gene: TRBJ2-2; D gene: -; clone size: many; CDR3 DNA: TGCGCCAGCAACGCAATAGCCGAGAACACCGGGGAGCTGTTTTTT; CDR3 protein: CASNAIAENTGELFF
V gene: TRBV28; J gene: TRBJ2-7; D gene: TRBD1; clone size: many; CDR3 DNA: TGTGCCAGCGGGACAGCCTACGAGCAGTACTTC; CDR3 protein: CASGTAYEQYF
V gene: TRBV5-1; J gene: TRBJ2-5; D gene: -; clone size: few; CDR3 DNA: TGCGCCAGCAGCTTGCGGTTCCTGGGAGAAGAGACCCAGTACTTC; CDR3 protein: CASSLRFLGEETQYF